This entry lists 20 T cell receptor beta chains sequenced from one sample in a study of CD8+CD57+ T cells in acquired aplastic anemia. TCR beta VDJ and CDR3 were profiled, and genomic DNA was the template. TCRdb redid the calling of the reads with MiXCR, one entry per CDR3 protein. Of 120,000 or so distinct CDR3 sequences detected, about 43% appear once; the ten largest clones hold more than 2.5%. By flow cytometry, patients selected for sequencing had shown an expansion of CD8+CD57+ cells. Specimen: sorted CD4+, CD8+, or CD8+CD57+ T cells (not recorded which) from PBMCs. Source of these receptors: a human donor with aplastic anemia.

This clonotype was seen a few times. The chain recombines TRBV18 with TRBJ2-7; 9 bases agree with TRBD1. Germline CDR1 reads KGHSH; CDR2 reads LQKENI. The CDR3 length is 11 residues. V dropped 6 bases and J dropped 7; count of bases not matched to a gene: 1. CDR3 coding DNA: TGTGCCAGCTCGGGGACAGGGGAGCAGTACTTC. Its protein product is CASSGTGEQYF.

This clonotype was detected once. This chain connects TRBV6-1 to TRBJ1-1, with 7 bases that match TRBD1. This CDR3 has 18 residues. The ends lost 6 bases at V and 4 bases at J; junction bases unmatched: 20. The germline CDR1 and CDR2 sequences are MNHNS and SASEGT. Written as DNA, the CDR3 is TGTGCCAGCAGCCCGACCCTCTACAGGGGCCGGGTGAGCACTGAAGCTTTCTTT. Amino acids: CASSPTLYRGRVSTEAFF.

The chain couples TRBV7-6 to TRBJ2-7; D gene ambiguous. The CDR3 consists of 15 residues. Germline assignment: CDR1 SGHVS and CDR2 FNYEAQ. Trimming left V 1 base short and J 3 bases short, with 13 bases between. The CDR3 DNA is TGTGCCAGCAGCTTAGTTCCCGGGCCATTCTACGAGCAGTACTTC. Translated: CASSLVPGPFYEQYF.

This clonotype was seen at least ten times. The J gene is TRBJ1-1, the V gene TRBV6-1, with unresolved D. Trimming took off 5 bases at V and 1 base at J, with 14 bases between the two ends. The germline V gene has CDR1 MNHNS and CDR2 SASEGT. This CDR3 is built from 15 residues. The CDR3 DNA reads TGTGCCAGCAGTTCGGTCGAGGCGAGGAACACTGAAGCTTTCTTT. This sequence encodes CASSSVEARNTEAFF.

This clonotype was counted at least ten times. The chain recombines TRBV20-1 with TRBJ1-1; D is ambiguous. The germline V gene encodes CDR1 DFQATT and CDR2 SNEGSKA (reference sequence). The V end lost 4 bases, the J end lost 1 base, and 10 bases lay between the germline ends. This CDR3 has 13 residues. CDR3 sequence reads: CSATSSGNTEAFF. CDR3 bases: TGCAGTGCTACCTCAAGCGGGAACACTGAAGCTTTCTTT.

The rearrangement uses TRBV12-3 or TRBV12-4 and TRBJ2-7; D is ambiguous. This CDR3 comprises 14 residues. Trimming removed 3 bases from V and 2 bases from J, with 11 bases in between. CDR3 coding DNA: TGTGCCAGCAGTTTGGCCGATGGCCCCTACGAGCAGTACTTC. Amino acids: CASSLADGPYEQYF.

The chain has TRBV19 and TRBJ1-6, with D perhaps TRBD1 (6 bases). Trimming cost V 4 bases and J 10 bases, with 17 bases left between them. Germline lookup yields CDR1 LNHDA and CDR2 SQIVND (reference sequence). This CDR3 is built from 15 residues. Written as DNA, the CDR3 is TGTGCCAGTAGTAACGGACAGTGGATAGCCTCACCCCTCCACTTT. Protein product: CASSNGQWIASPLHF. Looking up the rest from reference TRBV19 and TRBJ1-6 gives the full variable domain: DGGITQSPKYLFRKEGQNVTLSCEQNLNHDAMYWYRQDPGQGLRLIYYSQIVNDFQKGDIAEGYSVSREKKESFPLTVTSAQKNPTAFYLCASSNGQWIASPLHFGNGTRLTVT.

This clonotype was recorded at least ten times. The chain carries TRBV13 and TRBJ1-3, with TRBD1 identical over 7 bases. Trimming removed 6 bases from V and 4 bases from J; junction bases left unmatched: 6. Germline CDR1 reads PRHDT; CDR2 reads FYEKMQ (reference sequence). The CDR3 extends over 14 amino acids. CDR3 in amino acids: CASSPDRSGNTIYF. CDR3 nucleotide sequence: TGTGCCAGCAGTCCGGACAGGTCCGGAAACACCATATATTTT.

This chain uses TRBV5-5 with TRBJ2-5; D is uncertain. Trimming pared 4 bases from V and 5 bases from J, leaving 9 bases between. Germline values: CDR1 SGHKS, CDR2 YYEKEE (reference sequence). This CDR3 is built from 12 residues. CDR3 in DNA: TGTGCCAGCAGCGTTGCCCACGAGACCCAGTACTTC. Residues: CASSVAHETQYF.

Notes on this clonotype: The junction and the germline gene differ at one end; a read error may be behind it. V gene TRBV6-1 combines with J gene TRBJ1-5, with D possibly being TRBD1 (5 bases). Germline CDR1 MNHNS, CDR2 SASEGT. CDR3 length: 16 amino acids. The chain's CDR3 is CATSEAGRNSNQPQHF. The CDR3 DNA reads TGTGCCACCAGTGAAGCAGGGAGGAATAGCAATCAGCCCCAGCATTTT.

A note on this clonotype: Given a much more abundant clone one base away, this may be a read error. The CDR3 carries no conserved terminal phenylalanine or tryptophan, so it likely arises from a read error. The chain couples TRBV20-1 to TRBJ2-5; D unresolved. Deletions cut 1 base from V and 5 bases from J, with 11 bases between. The V gene's germline CDR1 is DFQATT and CDR2 SNEGSKA (reference sequence). This CDR3 comprises 13 residues. The CDR3 DNA reads as TGCAGTGCTAGAGTGGAAAGATCGGAGACCCAGTACCTC. This encodes CSARVERSETQYL.

The chain joins TRBV6-1 to TRBJ2-1; a possible D gene is TRBD2 (6 bases). This CDR3 is built from 15 residues. CDR1 MNHNS and CDR2 SASEGT come from the germline V gene. V shed 7 bases and J shed 7 bases, with 20 bases lying between them. The CDR3 DNA sequence: TGTGCCAGCACTGCGGAGGGATTAGATTCGAATGAGCAGTTCTTC. Protein product: CASTAEGLDSNEQFF.

In this sample, this clonotype turned up many times. The genes are TRBV2 and TRBJ1-2; D is possibly TRBD1 (6 bases). Deletions cut 4 bases from V and 4 bases from J, with 13 bases between. The CDR3 covers 14 residues. Looked up from germline, CDR1 is SNHLY and CDR2 is FYNNEI. The CDR3 here is CASSGAGTIYGYTF. In nucleotides, the CDR3 is TGTGCCAGCAGTGGGGCCGGGACAATCTATGGCTACACCTTC.

This clonotype has ten or more counts. This rearrangement joins TRBV11-2 to TRBJ1-2, with D unclear. Trimming left V 0 bases short and J 1 base short, with 9 bases between. CDR3 size: 15 residues. CDR1 is SGHAT and CDR2 is FQNNGV in the germline V gene. The CDR3 coding sequence is TGTGCCAGCAGCTTAGATCTTGGCAGTAACTATGGCTACACCTTC. Protein: CASSLDLGSNYGYTF.

This clonotype was recorded many times. This chain connects TRBV4-1 to TRBJ1-6, with 7 positions matching TRBD1. V shed 4 bases and J 7 bases; nucleotides not matched to a gene: 7. The CDR3 totals 15 residues. Germline CDR1 reads MGHRA; CDR2 reads YSYEKL. Here the CDR3 DNA reads TGCGCCAGCAGCCTGGCTGGACAGGAGAATTCACCCCTCCACTTT. Residues: CASSLAGQENSPLHF.

This clonotype was counted a few times. J is TRBJ1-2 and V is TRBV4-1, with D hard to call. CDR1 MGHRA and CDR2 YSYEKL come from the germline V gene. The CDR3 consists of 15 residues. V dropped 0 bases and J dropped 0 bases, with 8 bases sitting between them. CDR3 residues: CASSQDSDPNYGYTF. The CDR3 DNA reads TGCGCCAGCAGCCAAGATTCGGACCCTAACTATGGCTACACCTTC.

CDR3 nucleotides: TGCGCCAGCAGCCATGGCGACGGGGACGATGAAAAACTGTTTTTT. This translates into CASSHGDGDDEKLFF. The chain combines TRBV4-1 with TRBJ1-4; TRBD1 might be the D (5 bases). The germline gives CDR1 MGHRA, CDR2 YSYEKL. This CDR3 has 15 residues. V was shortened by 3 bases and J by 6 bases, with 14 bases between the two germline ends.

This clonotype was recorded many times. V is TRBV19 and J is TRBJ2-2; no definite D call. The length of the CDR3 is 14 residues. In germline, CDR1 is LNHDA, CDR2 SQIVND (reference sequence). V gave up 4 bases and J gave up 1 base, with 7 bases separating them. CDR3 amino acids: CASSRDKNTGELFF. CDR3 DNA sequence: TGTGCCAGTAGTAGAGACAAGAACACCGGGGAGCTGTTTTTT. The whole variable domain, filled in from reference TRBV19 and TRBJ2-2, reads DGGITQSPKYLFRKEGQNVTLSCEQNLNHDAMYWYRQDPGQGLRLIYYSQIVNDFQKGDIAEGYSVSREKKESFPLTVTSAQKNPTAFYLCASSRDKNTGELFFGEGSRLTVL.

This clonotype was seen at least ten times. The gene calls are TRBV5-5 and TRBJ2-7; perhaps TRBD1 as D (6 bases). The germline V gene has CDR1 SGHKS and CDR2 YYEKEE (reference sequence). V gave up 2 bases and J gave up 8 bases, with 8 bases separating them. The CDR3 is made up of 11 amino acids. CDR3 residues: CASSLGTQQYF. Here the CDR3 DNA reads TGTGCCAGCAGCTTAGGGACACAGCAGTACTTC.

At least ten counts were recorded for this clonotype. V is TRBV20-1 and J is TRBJ1-5, with 7 nucleotides matching TRBD1. This CDR3 is built from 14 residues. Germline CDR1 is DFQATT and CDR2 is SNEGSKA (reference sequence). Trimming cost V 4 bases and J 5 bases; bases outside gene matches: 8. CDR3 coding DNA: TGCAGTGCTACGGGACTTGACAGGGATCAGCCCCAGCATTTT. This translates into CSATGLDRDQPQHF.